This entry is about one T cell receptor (beta chain). This clone turned up a few times. Its antigen specificity is not known. It has no much larger one-base neighbor in the sample; base qualities were not kept. The sample originates from a study of blood T cell repertoires in COVID-19 (dated by TCRdb to 2020 to 2021). Background for the entire study: Collaborator samples came from the United States, Italy and Spain and covered acute and convalescent phases of COVID-19. Deeply sampled blood TCRbeta repertoires from subjects exposed to, actively infected with, or recovered from COVID-19 were included in the dataset. The repertoires were released in a freely available public database meant as a resource for research on the immune response to SARS-CoV-2. Sample metadata almost always included a de-identified subject ID, COVID-19 status, age in years and sex. Where HLA class I and class II types were available, the types were taken from metadata supplied by the sample provider, not from assay-based typing. Samples were obtained from the ongoing ImmuneRACE study (first 160 participants) and from 1,254 subjects provided by 6 global collaborators. The material from the prospective study consisted of cDNA or gDNA derived from T cells, B-cell-depleted T cells, or PBMCs. Study-level results and caveats: The amount of clinical and demographic metadata varied by source and participant and was provided uncurated.

In the prospective study, participants were 18 to 89 years old, resided in about two dozen geographic areas of the United States, and were enrolled through a virtual design. Cohort assignment in the prospective study relied on participant-reported clinical history from a screening survey and a study questionnaire. In the prospective study, whole blood, serum and a nasopharyngeal or oropharyngeal swab were collected from each participant by mobile phlebotomists. Prospective study participants could optionally give additional blood draws and questionnaires over a roughly two-month period. Before DNA extraction, prospective study blood samples were shipped either frozen or at room temperature. TCRbeta CDR3 regions were amplified from genomic DNA by means of the immunoSEQ Assay, a bias-controlled multiplex PCR. The original pipeline was this. Nucleated cell counts per sample were estimated from amplification of reference gene primers within the assay. Sequence reads were collapsed and filtered to measure the absolute abundance of every unique TCRbeta CDR3 rearrangement. Productive Simpson clonality was computed per sample as the square root of Simpson's diversity index over productive rearrangements. TCRdb obtained this table from immuneACCESS and retained in-frame rearrangements with V and J assigned. These tables miss some clones; where compared with another copy, unresolved V genes account for less than half of the shortfall, and the remainder is unexplained. The DNA gave D and trimming, while V, J and clone size come from that table. In this sample the table shows 150,000 or so clones, over 70% of which occur a single time. The ten largest clones add up to roughly 4% of the sample.

V and J lose 2 bases and 7 bases, and a span of 15 bases separates them. The CDR3 runs 15 residues from the cysteine to the phenylalanine. Just CDR3 DNA is preserved here, 45 bases in frame from base 1. In the germline V gene, CDR1 corresponds to SGHTA and CDR2 to FQGNSA. Here the chain combines TRBV7-2 and TRBJ2-1; tentative D gene TRBD1, with 5 bases matching. The receptor was isolated from a woman between 45 and 60 years old in a cohort exposed to, infected with or recovered from COVID-19 (not recorded which). The sequenced sample consisted of PBMCs or T cells enriched from blood (not recorded which). The DNA sequence reads TGTGCCAGCAGCTTAAGGGGCCCGCAGAGGAATGAGCAGTTCTTC. It is translated as CASSLRGPQRNEQFF.